This T cell receptor beta chain appears in the sequencing data of a study of shared clonotypes between healthy human individuals. About the research overall: CD4 naive cells filled three plates per donor, CD4 memory three, CD8 naive two and CD8 memory one.

Worth noting for this clone: The target antigen is unknown.

V shed 2 bases and J shed 5 bases, with 13 bases lying between them. CDR1 KGHSH and CDR2 LQKENI come from the germline V gene. The CDR3 has 14 residues. Clones were sequenced by immunoSEQ multiplex PCR, and TCRdb holds only the in-frame ones, with some missing. The sample records some 2,000,000 clones, around 95% being singletons. Findings and caveats of the study: The donor pool, a small one, limited the genetic and exposure-history diversity represented. Clonotypes which were not shared had lower generation probabilities than clonotypes that all four donors shared. Estimated richness values were generally larger in naive subsets than in memory subsets.

This sequence originates from a man younger than 30 in good health. Sequencing was done on a sample of naive CD4+ T cells sorted from blood. Subset in this sample: CD45RA+ positively selected. This rearrangement joins TRBV18 to TRBJ2-7; tentative D call: TRBD2 (6 bases). CDR3 amino acids: CASSPGGKEDEQYF. The CDR3 DNA is TGTGCCAGCTCACCAGGCGGGAAGGAGGACGAGCAGTACTTC.